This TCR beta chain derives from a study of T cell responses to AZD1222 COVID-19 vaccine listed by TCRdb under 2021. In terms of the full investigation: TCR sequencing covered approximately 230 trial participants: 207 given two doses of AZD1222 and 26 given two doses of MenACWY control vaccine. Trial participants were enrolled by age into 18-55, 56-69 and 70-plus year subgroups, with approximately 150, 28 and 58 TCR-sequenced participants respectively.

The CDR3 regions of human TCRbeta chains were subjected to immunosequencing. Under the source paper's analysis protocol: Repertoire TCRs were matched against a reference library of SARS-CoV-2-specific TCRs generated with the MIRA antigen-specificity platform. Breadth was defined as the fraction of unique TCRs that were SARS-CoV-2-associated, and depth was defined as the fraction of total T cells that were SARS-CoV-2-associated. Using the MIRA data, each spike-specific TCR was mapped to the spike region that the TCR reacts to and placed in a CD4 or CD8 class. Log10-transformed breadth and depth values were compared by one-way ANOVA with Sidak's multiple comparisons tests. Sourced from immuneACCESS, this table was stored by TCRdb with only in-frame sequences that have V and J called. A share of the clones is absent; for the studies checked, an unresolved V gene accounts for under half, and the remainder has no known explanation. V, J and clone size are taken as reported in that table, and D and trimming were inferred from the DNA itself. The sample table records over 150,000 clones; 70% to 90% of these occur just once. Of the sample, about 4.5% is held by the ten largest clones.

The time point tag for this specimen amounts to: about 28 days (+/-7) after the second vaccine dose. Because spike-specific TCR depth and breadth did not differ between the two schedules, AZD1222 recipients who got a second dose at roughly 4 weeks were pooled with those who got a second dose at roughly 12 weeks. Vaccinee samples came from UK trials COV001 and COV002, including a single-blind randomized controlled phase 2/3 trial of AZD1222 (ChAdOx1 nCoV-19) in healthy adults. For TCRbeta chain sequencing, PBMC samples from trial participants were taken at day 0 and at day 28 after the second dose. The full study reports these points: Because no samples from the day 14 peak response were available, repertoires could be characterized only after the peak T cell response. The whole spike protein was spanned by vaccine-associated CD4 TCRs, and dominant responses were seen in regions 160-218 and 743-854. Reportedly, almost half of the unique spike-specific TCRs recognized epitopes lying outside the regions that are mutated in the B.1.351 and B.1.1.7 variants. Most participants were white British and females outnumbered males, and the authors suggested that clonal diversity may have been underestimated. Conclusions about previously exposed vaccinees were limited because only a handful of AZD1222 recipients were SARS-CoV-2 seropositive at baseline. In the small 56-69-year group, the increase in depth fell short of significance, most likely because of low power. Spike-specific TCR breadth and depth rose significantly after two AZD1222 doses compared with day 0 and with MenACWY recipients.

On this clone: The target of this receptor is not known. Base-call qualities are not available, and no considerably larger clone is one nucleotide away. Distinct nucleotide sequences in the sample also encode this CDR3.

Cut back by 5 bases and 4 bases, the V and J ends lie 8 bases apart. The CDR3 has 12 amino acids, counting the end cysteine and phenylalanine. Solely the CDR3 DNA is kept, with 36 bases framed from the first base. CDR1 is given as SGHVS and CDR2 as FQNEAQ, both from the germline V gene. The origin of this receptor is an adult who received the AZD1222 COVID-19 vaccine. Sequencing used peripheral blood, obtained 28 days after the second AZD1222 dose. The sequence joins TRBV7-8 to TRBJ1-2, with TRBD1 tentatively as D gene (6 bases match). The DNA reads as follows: TGTGCCAGCAGCCCACAGGGCTATGGCTACACCTTC. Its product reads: CASSPQGYGYTF.